The clone carrying this T cell receptor beta chain was counted only a few times. TCRdb re-analysed the 5' RACE reads in MiXCR, keeping a single row per CDR3 protein. The top ten clones hold roughly 10% of a sample with around 57,000 distinct CDR3 sequences, 11% of them seen once. The data are from a study of early T cells in non-severe SARS-CoV-2 infection. The V gene's germline CDR1 is SQVTM and CDR2 ANQGSEA. Unmatched junction bases numbered 6, after V lost 2 bases and J lost 5 bases. The CDR3 spans 14 residues. Material: whole blood. This TCR was recovered from an adult who was a healthcare worker with PCR-confirmed SARS-CoV-2 infection or an uninfected control (not recorded which). This sequence joins TRBV29-1 and TRBJ2-5; TRBD2 matches 9 bases. The CDR3 sequence is CSVEWPAGGETQYF. CDR3 nucleotide sequence: TGCAGCGTTGAATGGCCAGCGGGAGGCGAGACCCAGTACTTC.